This T cell receptor beta chain was documented in a study of T cell responses to AZD1222 COVID-19 vaccine. Looked up from germline, CDR1 is MNHEY and CDR2 is SVGAGI. The ends lost 4 bases at V and 4 bases at J; junction bases unmatched: 6. The CDR3 runs to 14 residues. The repertoire was sequenced with immunoSEQ multiplex PCR; TCRdb's copy has only in-frame clones and lacks some. The sample contains 90,000 to 120,000 clones, 70% to 90% of which appear only once. This clonotype was sampled from an adult who received the AZD1222 COVID-19 vaccine. The chain has TRBV6-5 and TRBJ2-7; 8 bases align to TRBD2. Source: peripheral blood, taken 28 days after the second AZD1222 dose. CDR3 protein: CASSSGLERYEQYF. Written as DNA, the CDR3 is TGTGCCAGCAGTTCGGGACTAGAGAGGTACGAGCAGTACTTC.